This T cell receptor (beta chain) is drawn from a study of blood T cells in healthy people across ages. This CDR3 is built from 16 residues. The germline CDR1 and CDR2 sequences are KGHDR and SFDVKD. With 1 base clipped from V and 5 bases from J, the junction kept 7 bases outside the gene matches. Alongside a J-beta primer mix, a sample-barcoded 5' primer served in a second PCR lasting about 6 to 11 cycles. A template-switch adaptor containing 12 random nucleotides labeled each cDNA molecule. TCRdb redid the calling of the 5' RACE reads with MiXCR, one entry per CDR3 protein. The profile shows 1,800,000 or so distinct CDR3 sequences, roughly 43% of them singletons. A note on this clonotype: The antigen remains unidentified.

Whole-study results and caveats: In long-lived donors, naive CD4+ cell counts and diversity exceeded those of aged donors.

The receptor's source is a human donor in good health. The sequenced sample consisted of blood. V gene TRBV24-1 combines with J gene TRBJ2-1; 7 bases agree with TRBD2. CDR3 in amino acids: CATSDFFSGQNNEQFF. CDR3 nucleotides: TGTGCCACCAGTGATTTCTTTAGCGGGCAAAACAATGAGCAGTTCTTC.